This is a list of T cell receptor beta chains from one sample in a study of blood T cell repertoires in COVID-19. Clones were sequenced by immunoSEQ multiplex PCR, and TCRdb holds only the in-frame ones, with some missing. The top ten hold more than 3.5% of the sample, which has about 130,000 clones, 80% to 90% seen once. Sequencing was done on a sample of peripheral blood. Source of these receptors: a woman in her fifties or sixties with acute or convalescent COVID-19. CDR3s include the opening cysteine and the closing phenylalanine or tryptophan. D genes are given only for firm matches. Part of the rows lack a size; the others show once, few, many or a class for expanded clones.

clone_size | d_call | j_call | v_call | cdr3_nt | cdr3_aa
- | TRBD2 | TRBJ2-3 | TRBV9 | TGTGCCAGCAGCGTAGATACTAGCGGGCTCCGCACAGATACGCAGTATTTT | CASSVDTSGLRTDTQYF
- | - | TRBJ1-5 | TRBV2 | TGTGCCAGCAGTGATGGAGTCACCCAGCATTTT | CASSDGVTQHF
- | - | TRBJ1-1 | TRBV6-5 | TGTGCCAGCACCGACCAGGGGCTGGGGCACACTGAAGCTTTCTTT | CASTDQGLGHTEAFF
- | TRBD1 | TRBJ1-2 | TRBV6-6 | TGTGCCAGCAGTTACTCCGGGACAGCTGGCTACACCTTC | CASSYSGTAGYTF
- | TRBD1 | TRBJ1-3 | TRBV2 | TGTGCCAGCAGTAGACAGGGGGCGACTGAAGCTGGAAACACCATATATTTT | CASSRQGATEAGNTIYF
few | TRBD1 | TRBJ1-3 | TRBV2 | TGTGCCAGCAAACAACAGGGGTACGGAAACACCATATATTTT | CASKQQGYGNTIYF
- | - | TRBJ2-1 | TRBV6-5 | TGTGCCAGCAATACGGGAGCTCCCTACAATGAGCAGTTCTTC | CASNTGAPYNEQFF
- | TRBD2 | TRBJ2-7 | TRBV5-1 | TGCGCCAGCAGCTTGGCCCTAGCGGGACTCTCCTACGAGCAGTACTTC | CASSLALAGLSYEQYF
- | - | TRBJ2-3 | TRBV5-1 | TGCGCCAGCAGGGCTGTGCCGGGAAGCACAGATACGCAGTATTTT | CASRAVPGSTDTQYF
- | TRBD1 | TRBJ2-3 | TRBV6-2/TRBV6-3 | TGTGCCAGCAGTTACTTGCCACGGACAGGGGGCTTTGCAGATACGCAGTATTTT | CASSYLPRTGGFADTQYF
- | - | TRBJ1-1 | TRBV9 | TGTGCCAGCGGCGAGGGCAGGGGCGAAGCTTTCTTT | CASGEGRGEAFF
- | - | TRBJ1-2 | TRBV9 | TGTGCCAGCAGCGTTGAGGGACACAGCTCGCGGGGCTACACCTTC | CASSVEGHSSRGYTF
- | - | TRBJ2-1 | TRBV19 | TGTGCCAGTAGTACTCTGTTACAGGCCTACAATGAGCAGTTCTTC | CASSTLLQAYNEQFF
few | TRBD2 | TRBJ2-7 | TRBV5-1 | TGCGCCAGCAGCTTGGTAGGTAGCGGGAACGAGCAGTACTTC | CASSLVGSGNEQYF
- | TRBD1 | TRBJ2-7 | TRBV5-8 | TGTGCCAGCAGTACAGGGGGCGCAGTCTGGGGGCAGTACTTC | CASSTGGAVWGQYF
few | TRBD2 | TRBJ2-1 | TRBV5-4 | TGTGCCAGCAGCTTGGGGGGGCTAGCGGGAAATGAGCAGTTCTTC | CASSLGGLAGNEQFF
- | - | TRBJ1-2 | TRBV19 | TGTGCCAGTAGGCGGGACTATGGCTACACCTTC | CASRRDYGYTF
- | TRBD1 | TRBJ1-5 | TRBV28 | TGTGCCAGCAGGGCTACAGGGGCCTGGCAGCCCCAGCATTTT | CASRATGAWQPQHF
- | TRBD1 | TRBJ1-2 | TRBV5-1 | TGCGCCAGCAGCGCGGGACAGGCCGGCTACACCTTC | CASSAGQAGYTF
- | - | TRBJ2-1 | TRBV27 | TGTGCCAGCAGTTCATACCCCCCCACTTGGGAGCAGTTCTTC | CASSSYPPTWEQFF
once | - | TRBJ1-5 | TRBV27 | TGTGCCAGCAGTTTGGAGGGGCTGCCTGGTCAGCCCCAGCATTTT | CASSLEGLPGQPQHF
few | - | TRBJ1-1 | TRBV19 | TGTGCCAGTAGTGGGGGGGTGAGGGGCACTGAAGCTTTCTTT | CASSGGVRGTEAFF
- | - | TRBJ1-1 | TRBV7-9 | TGTGCCAGCAGCCCGCAGGGTGAACAAGCTTTCTTT | CASSPQGEQAFF
- | - | TRBJ1-1 | TRBV5-5 | TGTGCCAGCAGCGTCTCGACAGAGAGCTACACTGAAGCTTTCTTT | CASSVSTESYTEAFF
- | TRBD1 | TRBJ2-2 | TRBV5-4 | TGTGCCAGCAGCTTAGGGACAGGGAGGACCGGGGAGCTGTTTTTT | CASSLGTGRTGELFF
- | - | TRBJ1-2 | TRBV2 | TGTGCTTCCCAAAGTCAGGGGAGCTATGGCTACACCTTC | CASQSQGSYGYTF
- | - | TRBJ1-4 | TRBV5-1 | TGCGCCAGCAGCTTGCAGGGTGCCCCCGGAGTCTATGAAAAACTGTTTTTT | CASSLQGAPGVYEKLFF
once | - | TRBJ1-1 | TRBV7-6 | TGTGCCAGCAGCCCCGGGGGGAACACTGAAGCTTTCTTT | CASSPGGNTEAFF